The sequence of this T cell receptor (beta chain) was determined in a study of cytomegalovirus exposure and HLA in healthy donors (dated by TCRdb to between 2016 and 2019). For context, the study as a whole: According to a later analysis, one platform produced both the roughly 120 validation repertoires and the roughly 650 repertoires of the first cohort. The study was designed to test whether signatures of past pathogen exposure could be identified by cataloging public T cell receptors. A separate validation cohort of 90 to 150 different subjects was used in addition to the roughly 700-subject first cohort. The study combined high-throughput TCR immunosequencing, statistical association of individual TCRs with disease status, and machine learning to predict cytomegalovirus infection status. Summary of the overall study and its limitations: The authors suggested that the approach could potentially be generalized to other disease states and immunological phenotypes. Most TCR sequences were observed very rarely across donors, whereas some public TCRs were present in many individuals. A total of fewer than 200 TCR beta chains were listed by the study as associated with cytomegalovirus. In a later analysis, TCRs clustered in the first cohort were found to also tend to co-occur in the approximately 120 validation repertoires, with about 93% of cluster scores above 0. A later analysis had no HLA typing for the validation cohort, so co-occurrence there was scored across all 120 repertoires. In vitro tests confirmed that a few of the cytomegalovirus-associated TCR beta chains recognize cytomegalovirus antigens. The classifier was reported to diagnose cytomegalovirus status with high specificity and sensitivity in both the original cohort and the validation cohort.

Library construction relied on the immunoSEQ multiplex PCR assay. In the paper's pipeline: A statistical classification framework was developed to diagnose cytomegalovirus status using the catalog of TCR beta chain sequences. Imported from immuneACCESS, the table was reduced by TCRdb to in-frame sequences with V and J called. These copies leave out some clones; in studies compared against another copy, an unresolved V gene accounts for under half, and the cause of the remainder is not known. For V, J and clone size, that table is used; D and trimming come from the DNA. This sample gives roughly 260,000 clones in total; nearly 90% of them show up just once. The top ten clones comprise around 0.34% of the sample. Comment on this clone: This receptor's antigen is unknown. Base qualities are not recorded, but no much larger clone differs from it by a single base.

The germline V gene supplies CDR1 MDHEN and CDR2 SYDVKM. The CDR3 numbers 16 residues from cysteine through phenylalanine. Of all the DNA, just the CDR3 is kept, 48 bases in frame from base 1. Trimming leaves V shorter by 5 bases and J shorter by 2 bases, with the junction holding 10 bases beyond the gene matches. Separate from the roughly 650-subject first cohort, the validation cohort of 90 to 150 subjects was the group to which the donors belonged. This chain joins TRBV28 to TRBJ2-3; 7 of the junction bases match TRBD2. The TCR originated in a woman under 30 in good health and CMV-seronegative. The sequencing sample was made of PBMCs. The nucleotides are TGTGCCAGCAGTCCCCGTGACGGGGGGATCACAGATACGCAGTATTTT. This sequence encodes CASSPRDGGITDTQYF.